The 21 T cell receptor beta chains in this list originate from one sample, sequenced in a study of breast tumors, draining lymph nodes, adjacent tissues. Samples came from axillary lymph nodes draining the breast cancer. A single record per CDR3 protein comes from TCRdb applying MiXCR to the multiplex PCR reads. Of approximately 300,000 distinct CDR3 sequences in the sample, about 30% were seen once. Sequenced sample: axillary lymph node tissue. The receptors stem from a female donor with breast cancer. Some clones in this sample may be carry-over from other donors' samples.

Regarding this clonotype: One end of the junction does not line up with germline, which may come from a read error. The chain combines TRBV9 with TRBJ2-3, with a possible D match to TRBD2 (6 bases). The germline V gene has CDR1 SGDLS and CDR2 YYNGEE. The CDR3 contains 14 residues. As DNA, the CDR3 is TGTGCCAGCAGCGTAATGGGACTGGCAAATACGCAGTACTTT. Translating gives CASSVMGLANTQYF.

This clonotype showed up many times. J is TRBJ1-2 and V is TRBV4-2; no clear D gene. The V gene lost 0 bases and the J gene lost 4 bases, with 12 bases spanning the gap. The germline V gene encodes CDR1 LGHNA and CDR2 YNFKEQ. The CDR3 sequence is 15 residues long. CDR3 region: CASSQDLANSYGYTF. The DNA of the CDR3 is TGTGCCAGCAGCCAAGATCTGGCCAATTCCTATGGCTACACCTTC.

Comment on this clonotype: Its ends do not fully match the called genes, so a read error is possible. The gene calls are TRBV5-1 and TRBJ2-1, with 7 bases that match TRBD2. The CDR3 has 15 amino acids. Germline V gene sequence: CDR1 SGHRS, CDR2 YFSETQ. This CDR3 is CASSVRRESYNGQFF. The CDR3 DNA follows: TGCGCCAGCAGCGTAAGGCGGGAGTCGTACAATGGGCAGTTCTTC.

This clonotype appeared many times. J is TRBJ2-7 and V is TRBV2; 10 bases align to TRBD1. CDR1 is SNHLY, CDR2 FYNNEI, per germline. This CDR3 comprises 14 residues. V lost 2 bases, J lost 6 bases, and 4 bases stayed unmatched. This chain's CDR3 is CASSEWTGGGEQYF. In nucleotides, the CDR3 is TGTGCCAGCAGTGAATGGACAGGGGGTGGCGAGCAGTACTTC.

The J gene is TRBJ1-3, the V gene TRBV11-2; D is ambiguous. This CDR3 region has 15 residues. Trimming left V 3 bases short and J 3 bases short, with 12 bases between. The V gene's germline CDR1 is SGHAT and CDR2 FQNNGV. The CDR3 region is CASSLSPGGGNTIYF. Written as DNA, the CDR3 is TGTGCCAGCAGCTTGTCTCCGGGCGGTGGAAACACCATATATTTT.

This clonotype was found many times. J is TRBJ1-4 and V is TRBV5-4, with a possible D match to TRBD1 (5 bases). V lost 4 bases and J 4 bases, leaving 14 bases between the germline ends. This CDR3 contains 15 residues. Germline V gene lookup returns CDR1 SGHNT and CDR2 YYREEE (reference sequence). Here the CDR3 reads CASSPRAGNNEKLFF. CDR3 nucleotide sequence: TGTGCCAGCAGCCCCCGGGCAGGGAATAATGAAAAACTGTTTTTT.

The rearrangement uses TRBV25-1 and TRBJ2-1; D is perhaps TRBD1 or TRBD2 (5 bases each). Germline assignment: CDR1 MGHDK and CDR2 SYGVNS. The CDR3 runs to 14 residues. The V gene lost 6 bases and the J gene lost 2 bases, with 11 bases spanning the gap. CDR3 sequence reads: CASRGDRPYNEQFF. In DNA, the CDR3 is TGTGCCAGCAGGGGGGACCGACCCTACAATGAGCAGTTCTTC.

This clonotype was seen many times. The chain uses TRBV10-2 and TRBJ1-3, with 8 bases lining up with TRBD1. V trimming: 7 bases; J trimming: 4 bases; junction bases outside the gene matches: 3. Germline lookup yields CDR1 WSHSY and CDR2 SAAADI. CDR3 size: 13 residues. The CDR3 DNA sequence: TGCGCCAGCAAAACAGGGGGAGGAAACACCATATATTTT. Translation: CASKTGGGNTIYF.

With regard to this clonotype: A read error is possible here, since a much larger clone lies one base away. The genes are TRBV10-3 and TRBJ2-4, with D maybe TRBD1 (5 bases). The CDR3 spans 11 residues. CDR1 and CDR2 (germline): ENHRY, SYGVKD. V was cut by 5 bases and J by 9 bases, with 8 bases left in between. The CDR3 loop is CAISLQGIQYF. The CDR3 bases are TGTGCCATCAGTCTGCAGGGCATTCAGTACTTC.

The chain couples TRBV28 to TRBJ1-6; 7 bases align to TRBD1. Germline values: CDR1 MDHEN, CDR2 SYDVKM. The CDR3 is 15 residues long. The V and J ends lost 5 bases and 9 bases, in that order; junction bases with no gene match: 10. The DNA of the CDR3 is TGTGCCAGCAGTCCGAGGGGGCTAATGGTTTCACCCCTCCACTTT. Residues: CASSPRGLMVSPLHF.

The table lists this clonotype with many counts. CDR3 DNA: TGCAGCGTACCCGACAGGGCTGGGGCCAACGTCCTGACTTTC. Its protein is CSVPDRAGANVLTF. The chain recombines TRBV29-1 with TRBJ2-6; 7 bases map to TRBD1. The CDR3 has 14 residues. From germline, CDR1 is SQVTM and CDR2 ANQGSEA. V was pared by 6 bases and J by 2 bases, with 4 bases of the junction left unmatched.

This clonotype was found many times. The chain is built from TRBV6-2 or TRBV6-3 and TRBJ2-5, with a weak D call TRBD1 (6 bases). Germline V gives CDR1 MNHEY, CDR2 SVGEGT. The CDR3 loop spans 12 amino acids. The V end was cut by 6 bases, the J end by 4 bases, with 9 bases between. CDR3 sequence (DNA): TGTGCCAGCAGGGGGGACACAGAGACCCAGTACTTC. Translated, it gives CASRGDTETQYF.

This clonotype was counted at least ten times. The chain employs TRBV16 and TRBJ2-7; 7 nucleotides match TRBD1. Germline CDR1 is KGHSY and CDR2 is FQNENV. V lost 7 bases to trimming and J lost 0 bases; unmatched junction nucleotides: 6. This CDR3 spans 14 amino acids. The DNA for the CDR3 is TGTGCCAGCATAAAGGACAGGAGCTCCTACGAGCAGTACTTC. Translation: CASIKDRSSYEQYF.

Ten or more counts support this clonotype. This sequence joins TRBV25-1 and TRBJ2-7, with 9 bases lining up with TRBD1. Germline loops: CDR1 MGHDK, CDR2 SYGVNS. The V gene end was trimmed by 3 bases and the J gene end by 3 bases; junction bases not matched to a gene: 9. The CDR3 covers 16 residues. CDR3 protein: CASSEAGQGLNYEQYF. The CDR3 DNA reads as TGTGCCAGCAGTGAGGCCGGACAGGGGTTAAACTACGAGCAGTACTTC.

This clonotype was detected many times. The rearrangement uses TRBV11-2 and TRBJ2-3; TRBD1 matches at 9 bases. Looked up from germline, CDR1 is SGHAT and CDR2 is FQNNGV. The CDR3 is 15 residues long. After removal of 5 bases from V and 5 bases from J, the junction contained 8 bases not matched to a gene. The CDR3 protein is CASSLGTGYQDTQYF. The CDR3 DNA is TGTGCCAGCAGCCTCGGGACAGGGTATCAAGATACGCAGTATTTT.

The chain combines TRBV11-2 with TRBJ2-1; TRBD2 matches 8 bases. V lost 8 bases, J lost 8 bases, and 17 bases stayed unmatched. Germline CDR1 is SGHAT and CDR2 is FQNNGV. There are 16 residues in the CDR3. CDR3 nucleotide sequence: TGTGCCAGCGGCCTAATAGCTGCGGGAGGTAGCGATGAGCAGTTCTTC. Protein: CASGLIAAGGSDEQFF. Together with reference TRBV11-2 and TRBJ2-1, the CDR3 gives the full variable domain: EAGVAQSPRYKIIEKRQSVAFWCNPISGHATLYWYQQILGQGPKLLIQFQNNGVVDDSQLPKDRFSAERLKGVDSTLKIQPAKLEDSAVYLCASGLIAAGGSDEQFFGPGTRLTVL.

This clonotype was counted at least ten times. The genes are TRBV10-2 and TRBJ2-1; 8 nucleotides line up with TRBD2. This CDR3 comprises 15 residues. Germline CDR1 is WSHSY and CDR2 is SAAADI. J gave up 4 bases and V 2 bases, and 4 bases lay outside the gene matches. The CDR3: CASSEVLAGYNEQFF. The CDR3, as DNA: TGCGCCAGCAGTGAGGTGTTAGCGGGGTACAATGAGCAGTTCTTC.

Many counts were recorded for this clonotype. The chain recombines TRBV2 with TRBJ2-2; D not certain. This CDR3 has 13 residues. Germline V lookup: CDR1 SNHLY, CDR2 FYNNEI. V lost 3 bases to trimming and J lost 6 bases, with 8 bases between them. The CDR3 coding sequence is TGTGCCAGCAGTGATTGGGATTCCGGGGAGCTGTTTTTT. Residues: CASSDWDSGELFF. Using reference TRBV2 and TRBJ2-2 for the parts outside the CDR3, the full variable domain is EPEVTQTPSHQVTQMGQEVILRCVPISNHLYFYWYRQILGQKVEFLVSFYNNEISEKSEIFDDQFSVERPDGSNFTLKIRSTKLEDSAMYFCASSDWDSGELFFGEGSRLTVL.

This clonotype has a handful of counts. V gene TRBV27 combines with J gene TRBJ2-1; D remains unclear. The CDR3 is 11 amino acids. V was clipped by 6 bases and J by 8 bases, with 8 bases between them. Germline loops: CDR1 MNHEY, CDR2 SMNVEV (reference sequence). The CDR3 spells CASRRLDEQFF. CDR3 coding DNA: TGTGCCAGCAGACGCTTGGATGAGCAGTTCTTC.

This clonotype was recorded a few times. For the CDR3, the DNA is TGTGCCAGTAGCCCGACTAGCGGAATAAATAATGAGCAGTTCTTC. Translating gives CASSPTSGINNEQFF. The V call is TRBV19, the J call TRBJ2-1; 9 bases align to TRBD2. This CDR3 is built from 15 residues. V dropped 6 bases and J dropped 7; count of bases not matched to a gene: 10. Germline CDR1 is LNHDA and CDR2 is SQIVND (reference sequence). Full variable domain (outside the CDR3, taken from reference TRBV19 and TRBJ2-1): DGGITQSPKYLFRKEGQNVTLSCEQNLNHDAMYWYRQDPGQGLRLIYYSQIVNDFQKGDIAEGYSVSREKKESFPLTVTSAQKNPTAFYLCASSPTSGINNEQFFGPGTRLTVL.

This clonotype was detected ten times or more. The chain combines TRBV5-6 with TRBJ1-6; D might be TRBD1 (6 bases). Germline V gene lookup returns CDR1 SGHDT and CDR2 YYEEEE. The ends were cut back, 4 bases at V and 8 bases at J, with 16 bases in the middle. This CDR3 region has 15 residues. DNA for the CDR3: TGTGCCAGCAGCCATGGTACAGGGTCCGATTCACCCCTCCACTTT. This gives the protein CASSHGTGSDSPLHF.